The 22 T cell receptor beta chains presented below share a single source sample, sequenced in a study of T cell responses to AZD1222 COVID-19 vaccine. Method: immunoSEQ multiplex PCR; TCRdb's copy keeps in-frame clones and lacks some. Of 120,000 to 150,000 clones listed, around nine tenths were seen once; the top ten hold approximately 5.2%. The material was peripheral blood, obtained on day 0 of AZD1222 vaccination. These receptor sequences come from an adult in good health.

CDR3 coding DNA: TGTGCCAGTAAGAGGGCTGGGAACACTGAAGCTTTCTTT. It translates to CASKRAGNTEAFF. The rearrangement uses TRBV19 and TRBJ1-1; D is uncertain. Germline CDR1 is LNHDA and CDR2 is SQIVND (reference sequence). This CDR3 is built from 13 residues. V was cut by 7 bases and J by 1 base, with 10 bases left in between.

This clone was counted only a few times. The chain is built from TRBV4-3 and TRBJ2-7; D uncertain. CDR3 length equals 15 residues. Germline CDR1 LGHNA, CDR2 YSLEER. Trimming pared 4 bases from V and 9 bases from J, leaving 22 bases between. The CDR3 is CASSLRPFGQDGQYF. The CDR3 nucleotides read TGCGCCAGCAGCCTCAGACCATTTGGGCAAGATGGGCAGTACTTC.

The rearrangement links TRBV19 to TRBJ2-5; perhaps TRBD2 as D (7 bases). This CDR3 spans 13 amino acids. Germline lookup yields CDR1 LNHDA and CDR2 SQIVND (reference sequence). V shed 5 bases and J shed 3 bases, with 10 bases lying between them. The CDR3 sequence: CASSEGGEETQYF. CDR3 sequence (DNA): TGTGCCAGTAGTGAAGGGGGGGAAGAGACCCAGTACTTC.

This chain uses TRBV7-8 with TRBJ2-7; D perhaps matches TRBD2 (5 bases). The length of the CDR3 is 14 residues. The V gene's germline CDR1 is SGHVS and CDR2 FQNEAQ. V was shortened by 4 bases and J by 2 bases, with 12 bases between the two germline ends. The CDR3 sequence: CASSSGAAAYEQYF. In DNA form, the CDR3 reads TGTGCCAGCAGCTCTGGCGCAGCGGCCTACGAGCAGTACTTC.

This clone was seen once. CDR3 DNA sequence: TGTGCCAGCAGTTACAGCTTTATGAACACTGAAGCTTTCTTT. Amino acids: CASSYSFMNTEAFF. The genes are TRBV6-5 and TRBJ1-1; D remains unclear. Germline CDR1 reads MNHEY; CDR2 reads SVGAGI. V was trimmed by 2 bases and J by 0 bases, leaving 7 bases between them. The CDR3 is 14 amino acids.

The rearrangement uses TRBV7-9 and TRBJ2-5; tentatively, D is TRBD1 (5 bases). V was shortened by 4 bases and J by 7 bases, with 16 bases between the two germline ends. Germline V lookup: CDR1 SEHNR, CDR2 FQNEAQ (reference sequence). The CDR3 spans 14 residues. The CDR3 DNA reads as TGTGCCAGCAGCTCACCGACAGAGCGTGGGACCCAGTACTTC. It specifies CASSSPTERGTQYF.

The sample holds one count of this clone. V and J are TRBV4-1 and TRBJ1-2; no clear D gene. The CDR3 has 14 amino acids. Trimming removed 1 base from V and 3 bases from J, with 9 bases in between. The germline gives CDR1 MGHRA, CDR2 YSYEKL. CDR3 sequence: CASSQGPNHYGYTF. In DNA form, the CDR3 reads TGCGCCAGCAGCCAAGGGCCCAACCACTATGGCTACACCTTC.

The chain recombines TRBV6-6 with TRBJ2-7; D is unresolved. The CDR3 contains 14 residues. From germline, CDR1 is MNHNY and CDR2 SVGAGI (reference sequence). V lost 5 bases and J 3 bases, leaving 14 bases between the germline ends. For the CDR3, the DNA is TGTGCCAGCAGTCCTAACGGTGGCGACTACGAGCAGTACTTC. Its translation: CASSPNGGDYEQYF.

This chain joins TRBV5-4 and TRBJ2-2, with no clear D. V was clipped by 0 bases and J by 9 bases, with 9 bases between them. Germline CDR1 SGHNT, CDR2 YYREEE (reference sequence). The CDR3 loop spans 13 amino acids. CDR3 nucleotides: TGTGCCAGCAGCTTGGCCGGGTCCCGGGAGCTGTTTTTT. Protein product: CASSLAGSRELFF.

The genes are TRBV19 and TRBJ2-1; 8 nucleotides match TRBD2. The germline gives CDR1 LNHDA, CDR2 SQIVND (reference sequence). V lost 1 base to trimming and J lost 9 bases; unmatched junction nucleotides: 5. The CDR3 is made up of 14 amino acids. CDR3 DNA: TGTGCCAGTAGTATAGGAAACCGGGGGGGTGAGCAGTTCTTC. This gives the protein CASSIGNRGGEQFF.

The chain employs TRBV13 and TRBJ2-2; TRBD1 matches 12 bases. CDR1 and CDR2 (germline): PRHDT, FYEKMQ (reference sequence). With 4 bases clipped from V and 4 bases from J, the junction kept 4 bases outside the gene matches. CDR3 length: 16 residues. The CDR3 region has the DNA TGTGCCAGCAGCTCGGGGACAGGGGGCTTCACCGGGGAGCTGTTTTTT. This translates into CASSSGTGGFTGELFF.

The DNA for the CDR3 is TGTGCCAGCAGGGCGCCGACAGGGAACACAGATACGCAGTATTTT. Its translation: CASRAPTGNTDTQYF. The chain uses TRBV6-5 and TRBJ2-3; 7 positions match TRBD1. J lost 2 bases, V lost 6 bases, and 8 bases had no gene match. The CDR3 extends over 15 amino acids. Per the germline V gene, CDR1 is MNHEY and CDR2 is SVGAGI.

The rearrangement uses TRBV19 and TRBJ1-5; D unclear. This CDR3 has 14 amino acids. Between the trimmed V and J ends, which lost 10 bases and 4 bases, there was a span of 17 bases. The V gene's germline CDR1 is LNHDA and CDR2 SQIVND (reference sequence). In DNA form, the CDR3 reads TGTGCCATTGGGTCCGGGGTGGATAATCAGCCCCAGCATTTT. It translates to CAIGSGVDNQPQHF. The full variable domain, rest sourced from reference TRBV19 and TRBJ1-5, is DGGITQSPKYLFRKEGQNVTLSCEQNLNHDAMYWYRQDPGQGLRLIYYSQIVNDFQKGDIAEGYSVSREKKESFPLTVTSAQKNPTAFYLCAIGSGVDNQPQHFGDGTRLSIL.

In its sample, this clone was seen once. The chain recombines TRBV9 with TRBJ1-6; D unresolved. This CDR3 comprises 14 residues. In germline, CDR1 is SGDLS, CDR2 YYNGEE. Trimming took 2 bases from V and 9 from J, leaving 12 bases between them. This chain's CDR3 is CASSVSDVASPLHF. The CDR3 DNA reads as TGTGCCAGCAGCGTCTCCGACGTCGCTTCACCCCTCCACTTT.

The rearrangement joins TRBV6-5 to TRBJ1-2; D might be TRBD1 (5 bases). This CDR3 has 14 residues. Germline V gene lookup returns CDR1 MNHEY and CDR2 SVGAGI. Trimming took 5 bases from V and 4 from J, leaving 14 bases between them. The CDR3 DNA is TGTGCCAGCAGTACCGGAAACGGGGGCTATGGCTACACCTTC. This sequence encodes CASSTGNGGYGYTF.

This sequence joins TRBV10-3 and TRBJ1-1; no reliable D call. From germline, CDR1 is ENHRY and CDR2 SYGVKD. Between the trimmed V and J ends, which lost 0 bases and 4 bases, there was a span of 6 bases. The CDR3 spans 13 residues. The CDR3 coding sequence is TGTGCCATCAGTGAGTCTATGGGCACTGAAGCTTTCTTT. This encodes CAISESMGTEAFF.

V and J are TRBV11-3 and TRBJ2-2, with 7 bases that match TRBD1. V lost 5 bases and J lost 6; bases outside the gene matches: 3. The germline V gene has CDR1 SGHNT and CDR2 YENEEA. CDR3 length: 13 residues. The CDR3 bases are TGTGCCAGCAGCCTTGGGACAGCCGGGGAGCTGTTTTTT. The encoded protein is CASSLGTAGELFF. Supplemented by reference TRBV11-3 and TRBJ2-2, the full variable domain reads EAGVVQSPRYKIIEKKQPVAFWCNPISGHNTLYWYLQNLGQGPELLIRYENEEAVDDSQLPKDRFSAERLKGVDSTLKIQPAELGDSAVYLCASSLGTAGELFFGEGSRLTVL.

The chain recombines TRBV12-3 or TRBV12-4 with TRBJ1-1; D is unresolved. CDR3 length: 13 amino acids. Trimming took 3 bases from V and 3 from J, leaving 8 bases between them. The CDR3 sequence: CASSLSVHTEAFF. CDR3 bases: TGTGCCAGCAGTTTGAGTGTGCACACTGAAGCTTTCTTT.

The rearrangement joins TRBV19 to TRBJ1-4; D might be TRBD1 (5 bases). V was pared by 5 bases and J by 13 bases, with 17 bases between. The CDR3 runs to 13 residues. Germline CDR1 and CDR2: LNHDA and SQIVND (reference sequence). The CDR3 DNA reads as TGTGCCAGTAGTGGCGGTGGGGGAGGAAGACTGTTTTTT. Translation: CASSGGGGGRLFF.

This sequence joins TRBV5-5 and TRBJ1-6; D not certain. The CDR3 runs 15 residues. With 2 bases removed from V and 4 bases from J, the gap between germline ends came to 10 bases. Germline V CDR1 and CDR2: SGHKS, YYEKEE (reference sequence). CDR3: CASSFTSLYNSPLHF. CDR3 coding DNA: TGTGCCAGCAGCTTTACCAGCCTTTATAATTCACCCCTCCACTTT.

Worth noting for this clone: The same CDR3 arises from other DNA sequences in this sample as well. The chain employs TRBV6-1 and TRBJ1-5; D gene uncertain. This CDR3 has 14 residues. V lost 3 bases to trimming and J lost 4 bases, with 10 bases between them. Germline V CDR1 and CDR2: MNHNS, SASEGT. CDR3 region: CASSEGGGNQPQHF. CDR3 bases: TGTGCCAGCAGTGAGGGAGGAGGGAATCAGCCCCAGCATTTT.

The count of this clone is one. The chain carries TRBV6-2 or TRBV6-3 and TRBJ2-7, with 9 bases matching TRBD2. There are 16 residues in the CDR3. The V gene's germline CDR1 is MNHEY and CDR2 SVGEGT. The junction had 5 bases not matched to a gene; V was cut back by 0 bases and J by 2 bases. The CDR3 reads CASSYSLTSGPYEQYF. The CDR3 DNA follows: TGTGCCAGCAGTTACTCACTTACTAGCGGGCCCTACGAGCAGTACTTC.